The clone carrying this TCR beta chain was recorded a few times. Its antigen is still unknown. The sample belongs to a study of early stage breast cancer tumors. For the study at large: Most invasive tumors, about 70% of the 16, were ER+/PR+/HER2-. Each sample averaged about 9.4-fold read coverage. Study results and caveats: In 14 of 16 patients, blood comparison separated tumor from normal breast.

After removal of 5 bases from V and 3 bases from J, the junction contained 7 bases not matched to a gene. The germline V gene encodes CDR1 SGHRS and CDR2 YFSETQ. This CDR3 spans 14 amino acids. Each sample had two DNA replicates, roughly 0.5 ug blood or roughly 1.5 ug tissue. The table came from immunoSEQ multiplex PCR; TCRdb's copy has only in-frame clones and leaves some out. In the table there are about 1,900 clones, roughly two thirds of which are singletons. The TCR comes from a person in their 40s with breast cancer. J is TRBJ2-7 and V is TRBV5-1; 8 bases align to TRBD2. The sample comprised normal breast tissue next to the tumor. CDR3 DNA: TGCGCCAGCAGAATCGGGAGGGAAAGCTACGAGCAGTACTTC. It translates to CASRIGRESYEQYF.